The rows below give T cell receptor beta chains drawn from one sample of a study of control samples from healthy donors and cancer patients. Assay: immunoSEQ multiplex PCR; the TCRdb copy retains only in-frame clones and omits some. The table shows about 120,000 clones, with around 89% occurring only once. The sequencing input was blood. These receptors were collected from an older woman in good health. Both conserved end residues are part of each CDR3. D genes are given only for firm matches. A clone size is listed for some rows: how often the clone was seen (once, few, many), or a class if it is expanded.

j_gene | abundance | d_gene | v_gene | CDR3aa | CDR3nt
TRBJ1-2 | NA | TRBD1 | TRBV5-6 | CASSLKRGLKYGYTF | TGTGCCAGCAGCTTAAAGAGGGGGCTTAAGTATGGCTACACCTTC
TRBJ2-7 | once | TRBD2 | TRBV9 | CASSVVGGEQYF | TGTGCCAGCAGCGTAGTCGGGGGGGAGCAGTACTTC
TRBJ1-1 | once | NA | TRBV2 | CASSPTWGDTEAFF | TGTGCCAGCAGTCCCACCTGGGGTGACACTGAAGCTTTCTTT
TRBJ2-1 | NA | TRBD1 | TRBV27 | CASSLVDRTSGGQFF | TGTGCCAGCAGCCTGGTGGATAGGACGTCAGGGGGGCAGTTCTTC
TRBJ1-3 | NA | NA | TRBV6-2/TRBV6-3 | CASSRGQVTSGNTIYF | TGTGCCAGCAGTAGGGGACAAGTCACCTCTGGAAACACCATATATTTT
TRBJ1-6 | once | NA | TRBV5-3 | CARSLSRISYNSPLHF | TGTGCCAGAAGCTTGTCCAGAATCTCCTATAATTCACCCCTCCACTTT
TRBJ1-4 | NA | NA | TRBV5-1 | CASSLLGGGNEKLFF | TGCGCCAGCAGCTTGTTGGGGGGCGGTAATGAAAAACTGTTTTTT
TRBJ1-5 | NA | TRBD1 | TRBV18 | CASSPSDRGSESQHF | TGTGCCAGCTCACCGTCGGACAGGGGTAGTGAGTCCCAGCATTTT
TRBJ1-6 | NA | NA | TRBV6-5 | CASSYTQFYNSPLHF | TGTGCCAGCAGTTACACACAGTTTTATAATTCACCCCTCCACTTT
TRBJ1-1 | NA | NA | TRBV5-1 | CASSLNRAMNTEAFF | TGCGCCAGCAGCCTCAACCGGGCAATGAACACTGAAGCTTTCTTT
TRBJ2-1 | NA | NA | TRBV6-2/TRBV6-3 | CASSPSPTNEQFF | TGTGCCAGCAGTCCCTCCCCGACCAATGAGCAGTTCTTC
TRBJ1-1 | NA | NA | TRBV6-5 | CASSYSSYLKNTEAFF | TGTGCCAGCAGTTACTCGAGCTATTTAAAGAACACTGAAGCTTTCTTT
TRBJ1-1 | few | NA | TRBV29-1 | CSVDLRQIMNTEAFF | TGCAGCGTTGACCTACGACAGATAATGAACACTGAAGCTTTCTTT
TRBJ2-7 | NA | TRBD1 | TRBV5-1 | CASSPQGQGKIYEQYF | TGCGCCAGCAGCCCGCAGGGACAGGGGAAAATCTACGAGCAGTACTTC
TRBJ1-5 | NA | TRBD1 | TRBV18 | CASSPGTGGQPQHF | TGTGCCAGCTCACCCGGGACAGGGGGTCAGCCCCAGCATTTT
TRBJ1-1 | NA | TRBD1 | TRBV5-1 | CASSLGQGGEAFF | TGCGCCAGCAGCTTGGGACAGGGGGGTGAAGCTTTCTTT
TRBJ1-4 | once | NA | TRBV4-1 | CASSQDRANEKLFF | TGCGCCAGCAGCCAAGATCGGGCTAATGAAAAACTGTTTTTT
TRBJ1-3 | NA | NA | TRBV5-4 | CASSLQGQGNTIYF | TGTGCCAGCAGCTTGCAGGGGCAAGGAAACACCATATATTTT
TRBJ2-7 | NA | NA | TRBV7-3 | CASSPKKGTPGSYEQYF | TGTGCCAGCAGCCCCAAAAAGGGGACACCGGGCTCCTACGAGCAGTACTTC
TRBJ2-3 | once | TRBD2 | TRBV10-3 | CAISGLAGSTDTQYF | TGTGCCATCAGTGGGTTAGCGGGGAGCACAGATACGCAGTATTTT
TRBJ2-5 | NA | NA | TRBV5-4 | CASSLMGTYIRQYF | TGTGCCAGCAGCTTGATGGGGACCTACATTCGCCAGTACTTC
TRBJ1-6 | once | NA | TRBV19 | CASTLGPGQDNSPLHF | TGTGCCAGTACCCTAGGGCCGGGACAAGATAATTCACCCCTCCACTTT
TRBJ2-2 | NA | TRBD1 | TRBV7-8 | CASSSDRSANTGELFF | TGTGCCAGCAGCTCGGACAGGAGCGCGAACACCGGGGAGCTGTTTTTT
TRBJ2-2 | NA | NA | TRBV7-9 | CASSRGRNTGELFF | TGTGCCAGCTCCCGGGGGAGAAACACCGGGGAGCTGTTTTTT